The next 25 T cell receptor beta chains were all read from a single sample in a study of somatic mutations in cytotoxic T cells in rheumatoid arthritis. Profiled with immunoSEQ multiplex PCR; TCRdb holds only in-frame clones, not every one. Of about 15,000 clones listed, 65% to 80% are singletons. The source material was CD8+ T cells sorted from blood. The receptors were sampled from an adult with rheumatoid arthritis.

The V call is TRBV9, the J call TRBJ2-5, with TRBD2 matching 8 bases. This CDR3 has 15 amino acids. Germline V gene sequence: CDR1 SGDLS, CDR2 YYNGEE. V lost 3 bases to trimming and J lost 5 bases; unmatched junction nucleotides: 9. The CDR3 coding sequence is TGTGCCAGCAGCGAAGGGGGACTAGTAGTGGAGACCCAGTACTTC. Encoded protein: CASSEGGLVVETQYF.

This clone came up a few times. V usage is TRBV14 and J usage is TRBJ1-2; perhaps TRBD1 as D (5 bases). This CDR3 spans 14 amino acids. Trimming removed 0 bases at V and 8 bases at J, with 13 bases between. From germline, CDR1 is SGHDN and CDR2 FVKESK. This CDR3 reads CASSQDHWGRGYTF. The CDR3 coding sequence is TGTGCCAGCAGCCAAGATCACTGGGGACGAGGCTACACCTTC.

The gene calls are TRBV15 and TRBJ2-2; the D is unclear. CDR1 is LNHNV, CDR2 YYDKDF, per germline (reference sequence). CDR3 length equals 14 residues. V was clipped by 4 bases and J by 1 base, with 7 bases between them. The CDR3 protein is CATSIPMNTGELFF. The DNA of the CDR3 is TGTGCCACCAGCATTCCTATGAACACCGGGGAGCTGTTTTTT.

This sequence joins TRBV27 and TRBJ2-7; D might be TRBD1 (6 bases). CDR3 length: 11 residues. Germline CDR1 and CDR2: MNHEY and SMNVEV (reference sequence). V was cut by 11 bases and J by 3 bases, with 11 bases left in between. CDR3 coding DNA: TGTGCCTCCGGGACAAACTACGAGCAGTACTTC. Its protein is CASGTNYEQYF.

V is TRBV10-2 and J is TRBJ2-3; 9 bases agree with TRBD2. Germline V gene sequence: CDR1 WSHSY, CDR2 SAAADI. CDR3 length equals 18 residues. V shed 3 bases and J 1 base; nucleotides not matched to a gene: 11. The CDR3 nucleotides read TGCGCCAGCAGTGAACATGGCCTTGCTAGCGGGGGCACAGATACGCAGTATTTT. This gives the protein CASSEHGLASGGTDTQYF.

The chain carries TRBV27 and TRBJ2-1; D remains unclear. Germline loops: CDR1 MNHEY, CDR2 SMNVEV (reference sequence). The CDR3 is made up of 14 amino acids. V was clipped by 4 bases and J by 2 bases, with 9 bases between them. In nucleotides, the CDR3 is TGTGCCAGCAGTTCCCCGTGGGCCTACAATGAGCAGTTCTTC. This sequence encodes CASSSPWAYNEQFF.

V gene TRBV7-6 combines with J gene TRBJ2-5, with D possibly matching TRBD1 (7 bases). The DNA end favors TRBJ2-7, so the J call may be wrong. Germline lookup yields CDR1 SGHVS and CDR2 FNYEAQ. This CDR3 is 16 amino acids long. Written as DNA, the CDR3 is TGTGCCAGCAGCCCCCAAGCCAGGGGGGCTTCCTACGAGCAGTACTTC. Encoded protein: CASSPQARGASYEQYF.

CDR3 DNA: TGCGCCAGCAGCGACCTCAGGGGGCCAAACTATGGCTACACCTTC. Translated, it gives CASSDLRGPNYGYTF. This chain uses TRBV5-1 with TRBJ1-2; 8 positions match TRBD1. CDR3 length equals 15 residues. Trimming cost V 4 bases and J 2 bases; bases outside gene matches: 7. The germline V gene has CDR1 SGHRS and CDR2 YFSETQ.

The chain couples TRBV30 to TRBJ2-2, with TRBD2 identical over 12 bases. Germline values: CDR1 GTSNPN, CDR2 SVGIG (reference sequence). The CDR3 contains 16 residues. With V trimmed by 3 bases and J by 2 bases, 4 bases remained unmatched. The chain's CDR3 is CAWRLAGGPNTGELFF. Written as DNA, the CDR3 is TGTGCCTGGAGGCTAGCGGGAGGGCCTAACACCGGGGAGCTGTTTTTT.

The chain recombines TRBV25-1 with TRBJ2-2; D gene ambiguous. V was shortened by 4 bases and J by 5 bases, with 8 bases between the two germline ends. From germline, CDR1 is MGHDK and CDR2 SYGVNS. The CDR3 is made up of 13 amino acids. The CDR3: CASSAQVTGELFF. The CDR3 DNA reads TGTGCCAGCAGTGCTCAGGTTACCGGGGAGCTGTTTTTT.

The V and J genes are TRBV7-6 and TRBJ2-7, with D uncertain. This CDR3 contains 12 residues. V lost 5 bases and J lost 7, with 12 bases in between. Germline lookup yields CDR1 SGHVS and CDR2 FNYEAQ. CDR3 protein: CASSPSSEEQYF. DNA for the CDR3: TGTGCCAGCAGCCCTAGTTCGGAAGAGCAGTACTTC.

V and J are TRBV6-6 and TRBJ1-2, with TRBD1 matching 7 bases. The CDR3 is 12 amino acids. Germline loops: CDR1 MNHNY, CDR2 SVGAGI (reference sequence). Unmatched junction bases numbered 2, after V lost 7 bases and J lost 3 bases. The CDR3 DNA reads as TGTGCCAGCACCCAGGGGGACTATGGCTACACCTTC. It codes for CASTQGDYGYTF.

The chain carries TRBV5-5 and TRBJ2-3; D might be TRBD1 (6 bases). CDR1 is SGHKS, CDR2 YYEKEE, per germline (reference sequence). V lost 3 bases to trimming and J lost 4 bases, with 9 bases between them. The CDR3 extends over 13 amino acids. CDR3 sequence: CASSSTGSDTQYF. The CDR3, as DNA: TGTGCCAGCAGCTCAACAGGGTCAGATACGCAGTATTTT. Looking up the rest from reference TRBV5-5 and TRBJ2-3 gives the full variable domain: DAGVTQSPTHLIKTRGQQVTLRCSPISGHKSVSWYQQVLGQGPQFIFQYYEKEERGRGNFPDRFSARQFPNYSSELNVNALLLGDSALYLCASSSTGSDTQYFGPGTRLTVL.

The chain links TRBV19 to TRBJ1-1, with D perhaps TRBD1 (6 bases). V dropped 6 bases and J dropped 4 bases, with 12 bases sitting between them. The CDR3 consists of 13 residues. The germline gives CDR1 LNHDA, CDR2 SQIVND (reference sequence). The CDR3 region has the DNA TGTGCCAGTAGCCCCACAGGGTTCACTGAAGCTTTCTTT. It is translated as CASSPTGFTEAFF.

This clone has just a few counts. The chain is built from TRBV5-4 and TRBJ1-2; the D is unclear. The CDR3 runs to 13 residues. V lost 3 bases and J 3 bases, leaving 9 bases between the germline ends. Looked up from germline, CDR1 is SGHNT and CDR2 is YYREEE (reference sequence). CDR3 amino acids: CASSYDKDYGYTF. DNA for the CDR3: TGTGCCAGCAGCTACGACAAGGACTATGGCTACACCTTC.

This clone was recorded a few times. V usage is TRBV27 and J usage is TRBJ2-1; D perhaps matches TRBD1 (6 bases). Trimming cost V 2 bases and J 8 bases, with 13 bases left between them. The CDR3 is 14 amino acids. Per germline, CDR1 MNHEY and CDR2 SMNVEV (reference sequence). The CDR3 reads CASSLSLRGDEQFF. The CDR3 DNA reads as TGTGCCAGCAGTTTAAGTCTCAGGGGCGATGAGCAGTTCTTC.

The chain carries TRBV4-1 and TRBJ1-1; D perhaps matches TRBD1 (6 bases). Germline lookup yields CDR1 MGHRA and CDR2 YSYEKL. V gave up 0 bases and J gave up 0 bases, with 8 bases separating them. The CDR3 length is 15 residues. In DNA, the CDR3 is TGCGCCAGCAGCCAAGATCAGGGGTTGAACACTGAAGCTTTCTTT. Translated, it gives CASSQDQGLNTEAFF.

The chain uses TRBV29-1 and TRBJ2-5; no reliable D call. This CDR3 is 13 amino acids long. CDR1 and CDR2 (germline): SQVTM, ANQGSEA. Trimming cost V 3 bases and J 5 bases, with 13 bases left between them. The CDR3 sequence: CSVEGGLLETQYF. In nucleotides, the CDR3 is TGCAGCGTTGAGGGCGGCCTCCTGGAGACCCAGTACTTC.

The gene calls are TRBV19 and TRBJ2-7; D perhaps matches TRBD2 (6 bases). CDR3 length: 13 amino acids. Germline V CDR1 and CDR2: LNHDA, SQIVND (reference sequence). The V gene lost 3 bases and the J gene lost 7 bases, with 13 bases spanning the gap. The CDR3 loop reads CASSIAPRGEQYF. The CDR3 DNA is TGTGCCAGTAGTATTGCGCCCCGGGGGGAGCAGTACTTC.

The V call is TRBV4-1, the J call TRBJ2-7; TRBD1 matches 7 bases. This CDR3 is 14 amino acids long. With V trimmed by 8 bases and J by 1 base, 8 bases remained unmatched. Germline-derived CDR1 and CDR2 are MGHRA and YSYEKL. CDR3 DNA: TGCGCCAGCTCGCCAACAGGGGTATCCTACGAGCAGTACTTC. Translated, it gives CASSPTGVSYEQYF.

V usage is TRBV5-5 and J usage is TRBJ2-2; D not certain. The germline V and J ends were trimmed by 6 bases and 1 base, with 13 bases remaining between them. Germline CDR1 reads SGHKS; CDR2 reads YYEKEE (reference sequence). The CDR3 runs 15 residues. This CDR3 reads CASTSDGLNTGELFF. CDR3 DNA: TGTGCCAGCACCTCGGACGGCCTGAACACCGGGGAGCTGTTTTTT.

The chain is built from TRBV28 and TRBJ2-7, with 7 bases aligning to TRBD1. The CDR3 consists of 15 residues. The trim removed 5 bases at V and 6 bases at J, leaving 13 bases unmatched. Germline lookup yields CDR1 MDHEN and CDR2 SYDVKM. Here the CDR3 DNA reads TGTGCCAGCAGTGAAACTGCCGGGACAGAACTCGAGCAGTACTTC. This gives the protein CASSETAGTELEQYF.

The chain has TRBV21-1 and TRBJ2-5; TRBD2, the table's D call, lacks a check against the DNA. TRBV21-1 is designated a pseudogene. The CDR3 is made up of 15 amino acids. The CDR3 DNA sequence: TGTGCCAGCAGCAAAGGGGTAGCGGGACAAGAGACCCAGTACTTC. Its translation: CASSKGVAGQETQYF.

A single count supports this clone. The CDR3 DNA sequence: TGTGCCATCAGTGAGTCGGATCGGGGCAATGAGCAGTTCTTC. Its translation: CAISESDRGNEQFF. The chain couples TRBV10-3 to TRBJ2-1; TRBD2 might be the D (5 bases). Germline V CDR1 and CDR2: ENHRY, SYGVKD. The V end lost 0 bases, the J end lost 6 bases, and 9 bases lay between the germline ends. The CDR3 is made up of 14 amino acids.

The chain joins TRBV5-6 to TRBJ2-7, with TRBD1 matching over 8 bases. The CDR3 has 13 amino acids. Germline CDR1 SGHDT, CDR2 YYEEEE. Trimming cost V 7 bases and J 2 bases; bases outside gene matches: 5. This CDR3 reads CASAYRGAYEQYF. The CDR3 region has the DNA TGTGCCAGCGCCTACAGGGGGGCCTACGAGCAGTACTTC. The full variable domain, rest sourced from reference TRBV5-6 and TRBJ2-7, is DAGVTQSPTHLIKTRGQQVTLRCSPKSGHDTVSWYQQALGQGPQFIFQYYEEEERQRGNFPDRFSGHQFPNYSSELNVNALLLGDSALYLCASAYRGAYEQYFGPGTRLTVT.